The 7 T cell receptor beta chains below were found in one sample sequenced in a study of human T cells and chemical hapten exposure. Time point described: pre-sensitization, week 0. Indicated treatment: therapeutic diphenylcyclopropenone sensitization with weekly scalp DPC. TCRdb reanalysed the RACE reads using MiXCR and keeps one entry per CDR3 protein. The profile covers 60,000 or so distinct CDR3 sequences, with more than 8% appearing a single time and 8% to 10% taken by the ten largest. The source material was whole blood, sampled in connection with sensitization to the hapten diphenylcyclopropenone (DPC). These receptors were taken from a man aged 40-55 years with alopecia areata. Some clones in this sample may be carry-over from other donors' samples.

This clonotype was picked up a small number of times. The CDR3 DNA is TGTGCCAGCATGCGAGACTTAGCGAGGGAGCAGTACTTC. Its translation is CASMRDLAREQYF. This chain connects TRBV28 to TRBJ2-7, with D perhaps TRBD2 (5 bases). The CDR3 sequence is 13 residues long. The V end was cut by 7 bases, the J end by 7 bases, with 17 bases between. From germline, CDR1 is MDHEN and CDR2 SYDVKM.

Notes on this clonotype: A much larger clone sits a single nucleotide away, making a read error possible. This sequence joins TRBV5-4 and TRBJ1-1; D is undetermined. Germline V CDR1 and CDR2: SGHNT, YYREEE (reference sequence). The CDR3 runs to 12 residues. DNA for the CDR3: TGTGCCAGCAGCTTAGGGTACACTGAAGCTCTCTTT. Amino acid sequence: CASSLGYTEALF. The variable domain in full, with the rest retrieved from reference TRBV5-4 and TRBJ1-1, is ETGVTQSPTHLIKTRGQQVTLRCSSQSGHNTVSWYQQALGQGPQFIFQYYREEENGRGNFPPRFSGLQFPNYSSELNVNALELDDSALYLCASSLGYTEALFGQGTRLTVV.

This clonotype was counted between two and nine times. The chain is built from TRBV28 and TRBJ2-1, with 11 bases aligning to TRBD1. J gave up 7 bases and V 3 bases, and 5 bases lay outside the gene matches. This CDR3 spans 15 amino acids. From germline, CDR1 is MDHEN and CDR2 SYDVKM. The CDR3 is CASSFHGTGGNEQFF. As DNA, the CDR3 is TGTGCCAGCAGTTTTCACGGGACAGGGGGTAATGAGCAGTTCTTC.

This clonotype was recorded a few times. V gene TRBV7-2 combines with J gene TRBJ2-5; D possibly corresponds to TRBD2 (7 bases). The CDR3 totals 14 residues. The V gene's germline CDR1 is SGHTA and CDR2 FQGNSA. With 4 bases removed from V and 7 bases from J, the gap between germline ends came to 16 bases. The CDR3 region has the DNA TGTGCCAGCAGCTCCCGTCTAGGGGGGGGGACCCAGTACTTC. Translating it yields CASSSRLGGGTQYF.

This clonotype was detected a few times. The chain combines TRBV5-1 with TRBJ2-1; TRBD2 matches 8 bases. V shed 4 bases and J 8 bases; nucleotides not matched to a gene: 8. The CDR3 totals 14 residues. Germline loops: CDR1 SGHRS, CDR2 YFSETQ. CDR3 coding DNA: TGCGCCAGCAGCCCCGGGACTAGGCTCGATGAGCAGTTCTTC. Protein sequence: CASSPGTRLDEQFF.

This clonotype occurred a few times. This rearrangement joins TRBV5-6 to TRBJ2-1; TRBD2 agrees at 13 bases. CDR3 size: 15 residues. Per germline, CDR1 SGHDT and CDR2 YYEEEE. Trimming at V came to 0 bases and at J to 8 bases, leaving 2 bases not matched to a gene. The CDR3 bases are TGTGCCAGCAGCTTGGGGACTAGCGGGAGTGATGAGCAGTTCTTC. It translates to CASSLGTSGSDEQFF.

The chain employs TRBV30 and TRBJ1-1, with D perhaps TRBD1 (6 bases). Germline V gives CDR1 GTSNPN, CDR2 SVGIG (reference sequence). Trimming stripped 2 bases from V and 1 base from J, with 8 bases between. This CDR3 has 13 amino acids. The CDR3, as DNA: TGTGCCTGGAGTACAGGGACGAACACTGAAGCTTTCTTT. Its protein is CAWSTGTNTEAFF.